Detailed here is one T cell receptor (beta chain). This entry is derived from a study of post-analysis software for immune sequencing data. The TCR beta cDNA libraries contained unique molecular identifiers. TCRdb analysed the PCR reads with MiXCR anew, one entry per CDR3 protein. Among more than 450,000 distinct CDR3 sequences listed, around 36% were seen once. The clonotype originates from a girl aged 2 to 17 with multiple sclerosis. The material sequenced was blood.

The CDR3 DNA reads as TGTGCCAGCAGTTACCGTGACATAACCTATGGCTACACCTTC. Amino acids: CASSYRDITYGYTF. J is TRBJ1-2 and V is TRBV6-2 or TRBV6-3; D is unclear. Germline values: CDR1 MNHEY, CDR2 SVGEGT. V shed 2 bases and J shed 4 bases, with 11 bases lying between them. This CDR3 is 14 amino acids long.